Reported below is one TCR beta chain. The data are from a study of blood T cell repertoires in COVID-19. The germline V and J ends were trimmed by 5 bases and 0 bases, with 11 bases remaining between them. Germline CDR1 and CDR2: LGHDT and YNNKEL (reference sequence). This CDR3 spans 15 amino acids. The repertoire was sequenced with immunoSEQ multiplex PCR; TCRdb's copy has only in-frame clones and lacks some. This repertoire shows roughly 370,000 clones, just under 90% found once; its top ten account for roughly a tenth. The J gene is TRBJ1-3, the V gene TRBV3-1 (or the pseudogene TRBV3-2); a possible D gene is TRBD1 (6 bases). The receptor was isolated from a woman between 45 and 65 years old who had recovered from COVID-19. The sequenced material came from PBMCs or T cells enriched from blood (not recorded which). CDR3 nucleotides: TGTGCCAGCAGCGCAATACAGGGCTCTGGAAACACCATATATTTT. Amino acids: CASSAIQGSGNTIYF.